This entry lists 16 T cell receptor beta chains sequenced from one sample in a study of T cell repertoires in cytomegalovirus infection (dated by TCRdb to the late 2010s). Sequencing was performed on an Illumina HiSeq 1500. TCRdb ran its own pipeline on the public reads, namely fastp trimming at Q25 and MiXCR clone calling, and kept in-frame beta chains. Each CDR3 protein appears once, grouped with its most common genes and DNA. Within this sample are some 600,000 distinct CDR3 sequences, with approximately 25% of them counted one time only. Of the sample, 6.5% to 10% is held by the ten largest clones. The sample was CD8+ T cells from PBMCs. The origin of the receptors is a human donor in good health (CMV status not recorded). Some clones in this sample may be carry-over from other donors' samples.

This clonotype was seen many times. This rearrangement joins TRBV7-9 to TRBJ2-7, with D unclear. The germline CDR1 and CDR2 sequences are SEHNR and FQNEAQ (reference sequence). The CDR3 length is 13 residues. V was trimmed by 1 base and J by 4 bases, leaving 8 bases between them. The DNA of the CDR3 is TGTGCCAGCAGCTTAGGGCACAATTACGAGCAGTACGTC. It encodes CASSLGHNYEQYV.

Many counts were recorded for this clonotype. CDR3 protein: CASSLWDRTGTLTDTQYF. CDR3 DNA: TGTGCCAGCAGCTTATGGGACCGGACAGGTACCCTCACAGATACGCAGTATTTT. The chain combines TRBV7-2 with TRBJ2-3; 7 positions agree with TRBD1. Germline V lookup: CDR1 SGHTA, CDR2 FQGNSA. This CDR3 spans 18 amino acids. The V gene end was trimmed by 2 bases and the J gene end by 2 bases; junction bases not matched to a gene: 13.

Details on this clonotype: The germline gene is not matched at one end of the junction; a read error may be the cause. The chain is built from TRBV20-1 and TRBJ1-4, with 7 bases matching TRBD1. CDR3 length: 15 residues. CDR1 is DFQATT and CDR2 is SNEGSKA in the germline V gene (reference sequence). The CDR3 nucleotides are TGCAGTGCTAGAGATGCGCAGGGGGTGGAGGAAAAACAGTTTTTT. This sequence encodes CSARDAQGVEEKQFF.

The chain employs TRBV10-3 and TRBJ1-2; D gene unclear. Germline loops: CDR1 ENHRY, CDR2 SYGVKD. With 6 bases removed from V and 2 bases from J, the gap between germline ends came to 13 bases. The CDR3 spans 14 residues. The chain's CDR3 is CAIRTGPPNYGYTF. CDR3 nucleotides: TGTGCCATCAGGACCGGCCCGCCAAACTATGGCTACACCTTC.

Worth noting for this clonotype: A read error may account for a junction end that differs from germline. The chain links TRBV27 to TRBJ2-1, with D perhaps assigned TRBD1 or TRBD2 (6 bases each). Per germline, CDR1 MNHEY and CDR2 SMNVEV (reference sequence). The CDR3 is 15 residues long. The CDR3 sequence: CASRGGLDSYNEQFF. The CDR3 region has the DNA TGTGCCAGCAGAGGGGGGCTGGACTCCTACAATGAGCAGTTTTTC.

This clonotype was seen more than once but under ten times. The chain recombines TRBV20-1 with TRBJ1-2, with D unresolved. V was trimmed by 1 base and J by 2 bases, leaving 8 bases between them. This CDR3 is built from 13 residues. In germline, CDR1 is DFQATT, CDR2 SNEGSKA (reference sequence). CDR3 region: CSARGGENYGYTF. Here the CDR3 DNA reads TGCAGTGCTAGAGGGGGAGAAAACTATGGCTACACCTTC.

Of note for this clonotype: A much larger clone lies one base from this, so it may be a read error. V is TRBV6-1 and J is TRBJ1-3; D gene ambiguous. V was pared by 10 bases and J by 0 bases, with 13 bases between. This CDR3 has 14 residues. Germline values: CDR1 MNHNS, CDR2 SASEGT. CDR3 bases: TGTGCCAACAGATGGACGGTCTCTGGAAACACCATATATTTT. As protein: CANRWTVSGNTIYF.

This sequence joins TRBV7-9 and TRBJ1-2; D not resolved. CDR1 is SEHNR, CDR2 FQNEAQ, per germline (reference sequence). Trimming cost V 6 bases and J 3 bases, with 8 bases left between them. The CDR3 runs to 12 residues. CDR3 coding DNA: TGTGCCAGCAGGTCGGGTGACTATGGCTACACCTTC. It translates to CASRSGDYGYTF. Full variable domain (outside the CDR3, taken from reference TRBV7-9 and TRBJ1-2): DTGVSQNPRHKITKRGQNVTFRCDPISEHNRLYWYRQTLGQGPEFLTYFQNEAQLEKSRLLSDRFSAERPKGSFSTLEIQRTEQGDSAMYLCASRSGDYGYTFGSGTRLTVV.

This clonotype was seen repeatedly, ten times or more. The V and J genes are TRBV7-2 and TRBJ2-4, with D maybe TRBD1 (6 bases). The length of the CDR3 is 15 residues. V dropped 5 bases and J dropped 0 bases, with 11 bases sitting between them. Germline V gene lookup returns CDR1 SGHTA and CDR2 FQGNSA. DNA of the CDR3: TGTGCCAGCAGCAGCAGGGGATTAGCCAAAAACATTCAGTACTTC. This encodes CASSSRGLAKNIQYF.

This chain links TRBV12-3 or TRBV12-4 with TRBJ1-1, with 9 bases matching TRBD1. The CDR3 is 14 residues long. J lost 2 bases, V lost 6 bases, and 4 bases had no gene match. DNA of the CDR3: TGTGCCAGCAGGTACAGGGGGCGAAACACTGAAGCTTTCTTT. Translated: CASRYRGRNTEAFF.

This clonotype came up a few times. This chain connects TRBV6-6 to TRBJ1-4; D not resolved. V gave up 2 bases and J gave up 8 bases, with 6 bases separating them. The germline V gene has CDR1 MNHNY and CDR2 SVGAGI (reference sequence). The CDR3 covers 12 residues. As DNA, the CDR3 is TGTGCCAGCAGTTACGAAGGGGAAAAACTGTTTTTT. This gives the protein CASSYEGEKLFF.

The DNA of the CDR3 is TGTGCCAGCAGCCTGGGGTTGTGGACTGAAGCTTTCTTT. As protein: CASSLGLWTEAFF. The J gene is TRBJ1-1, the V gene TRBV14; D gene uncertain. Germline CDR1 and CDR2: SGHDN and FVKESK. The CDR3 is 13 amino acids. Between the trimmed V and J ends, which lost 4 bases and 5 bases, there was a span of 11 bases.

This clonotype has just a few counts. The chain links TRBV2 to TRBJ2-1; D may be TRBD1 or TRBD2 (7 bases each). The CDR3 contains 18 residues. Germline V gene lookup returns CDR1 SNHLY and CDR2 FYNNEI. V lost 1 base and J 0 bases, leaving 16 bases between the germline ends. The CDR3 loop is CASSEVQGGHSSYNEQFF. In DNA form, the CDR3 reads TGTGCCAGCAGTGAAGTTCAGGGGGGGCATAGCTCCTACAATGAGCAGTTCTTC.

This clonotype was picked up a small number of times. The rearrangement uses TRBV28 and TRBJ2-5; 9 positions match TRBD1. The germline V gene encodes CDR1 MDHEN and CDR2 SYDVKM. The V gene end was trimmed by 6 bases and the J gene end by 2 bases; junction bases not matched to a gene: 7. This CDR3 has 15 amino acids. The CDR3 sequence: CASSSGTGYQETQYF. The CDR3 region has the DNA TGTGCCAGCAGCTCCGGGACAGGGTATCAAGAGACCCAGTACTTC.

The chain carries TRBV12-3 or TRBV12-4 and TRBJ2-5; D possibly corresponds to TRBD1 (5 bases). The V gene lost 8 bases and the J gene lost 5 bases, with 15 bases spanning the gap. The CDR3 extends over 13 amino acids. The CDR3 protein is CASSRQAGETQYF. As DNA, the CDR3 is TGTGCCAGCTCCCGGCAGGCAGGGGAGACCCAGTACTTC.

The table lists this clonotype with a few counts. The chain combines TRBV5-1 with TRBJ1-4; no firm D call. The CDR3 spans 16 residues. V lost 0 bases, J lost 6 bases, and 15 bases lay in between. From germline, CDR1 is SGHRS and CDR2 YFSETQ. The CDR3 reads CASSLGRKAEYEKLFF. CDR3 nucleotide sequence: TGCGCCAGCAGCTTGGGGAGGAAGGCCGAATATGAAAAACTGTTTTTT.